This is a list of T cell receptor beta chains from one sample in a study of T cell clones after liver transplantation. Profiling relied on immunoSEQ multiplex PCR, and the TCRdb table lists in-frame clones only, not all of them. The data show about 20,000 clones, 80% to 90% seen once. The starting material was CD8+ T cells from blood, obtained around 45 months after liver transplant. Receptors originate from a human patient who received a liver transplant. The T cells may partly be graft donor cells. Each CDR3 is given with its conserved first and last residue. The D gene is left open where the match is weak. For some rows the clone size is stated as once, few or many, or as a class when expanded; others skip it.

>TRBJ2-3|-|-|TRBV11-1
TGTGCCAGCAGCTTAGATTCGGACAGCTCCTGGACCACAGATACGCAGTATTTT
CASSLDSDSSWTTDTQYF
>TRBJ2-1|TRBD2|once|TRBV19
TGTGCCAGTAGTATTACTAGCGGTTACAATGAGCAGTTCTTC
CASSITSGYNEQFF
>TRBJ2-3|TRBD1|-|TRBV6-5
TGTGCCAGCAGTTACGACAGGGCCATCGATACGCAGTATTTT
CASSYDRAIDTQYF
>TRBJ2-7|-|-|TRBV13
TGTGCCAGCAGCTTCAGAGGGACTTGGTACGAGCAGTACTTC
CASSFRGTWYEQYF
>TRBJ2-3|-|few|TRBV5-1
TGCGCCAGCAGCTTAGACCCAGCTAGCACAGATACGCAGTATTTT
CASSLDPASTDTQYF
>TRBJ2-1|TRBD2|-|TRBV4-1
TGCGCCAGCAGCACTTCGATAGCGGGTCCGTACAATGAGCAGTTCTTC
CASSTSIAGPYNEQFF
>TRBJ2-4|TRBD2|-|TRBV15
TGTGCCACCAGCGCTAGGGGAGCGGGGGGAGCCAAAAACATTCAGTACTTC
CATSARGAGGAKNIQYF
>TRBJ2-5|-|-|TRBV7-2
TGTGCCAGCAGCTTACATTTTTGGCTAGAGGGTTCCGAGACCCAGTACTTC
CASSLHFWLEGSETQYF
>TRBJ2-7|-|-|TRBV19
TGTGCCAGTAGCTATACCGGGACCTCCTACGAGCAGTACTTC
CASSYTGTSYEQYF
>TRBJ2-5|TRBD1|-|TRBV7-9
TGTGCCAGCAGCTCCCACCCGACAGGGGGTGGAGAGACCCAGTACTTC
CASSSHPTGGGETQYF
>TRBJ2-1|TRBD2|-|TRBV5-1
TGCGCCAGCAGCTTGTTTAGCGGGTACAATGAGCAGTTCTTC
CASSLFSGYNEQFF
>TRBJ1-5|-|-|TRBV27
TGTGCCAGCAGTTTTGGGGGAAGTCAGCCCCAGCATTTT
CASSFGGSQPQHF
>TRBJ2-7|-|-|TRBV11-2
TGTGCCAGCAGAGACTTAACGTGGGGTAACGAGCAGTACTTC
CASRDLTWGNEQYF
>TRBJ2-7|-|-|TRBV5-1
TGCGCCAGCAGCTTTAAGGGCTTATCCTACGAGCAGTACTTC
CASSFKGLSYEQYF
>TRBJ1-1|-|-|TRBV19
TGTGCCAGTATCGAGAGGCTGAACACTGAAGCTTTCTTT
CASIERLNTEAFF
>TRBJ1-2|TRBD1|-|TRBV6-5
TGTGCCAGCAGTTGGGACAGGGAAGGGACTAACTATGGCTACACCTTC
CASSWDREGTNYGYTF
>TRBJ1-1|-|-|TRBV27
TGTGCCAGCAGTTTAGGCCCCGGTCTTGTCACTGAAGCTTTCTTT
CASSLGPGLVTEAFF
>TRBJ2-7|TRBD1|once|TRBV28
TGTGCCAGCAGCCCTCGGACAGGGGCTAGCTCCTACGAGCAGTACTTC
CASSPRTGASSYEQYF
>TRBJ2-7|TRBD2|-|TRBV27
TGTGCCAGCAGTTGGACTAGCGGGAACTCCTACGAGCAGTACTTC
CASSWTSGNSYEQYF
>TRBJ1-2|-|once|TRBV5-6
TGTGCCAGCAGACTGGACAGCAACTATGGCTACACCTTC
CASRLDSNYGYTF
>TRBJ2-7|TRBD1|-|TRBV10-3
TGTGCCATCAGAATGGACAGGGAACCCTACGAGCAGTACTTC
CAIRMDREPYEQYF
>TRBJ2-7|-|-|TRBV7-6
TGTGCCAGCAGCTGGAGCGAAGACTACGAGCAGTACTTC
CASSWSEDYEQYF
>TRBJ1-4|-|medium-sized|TRBV19
TGTGCCAGTAGTAAACGGGGTGAAAAACTGTTTTTT
CASSKRGEKLFF
>TRBJ2-7|-|-|TRBV11-3
TGTGCCAGCAGCTCGGTATGGGAGCAGTACTTC
CASSSVWEQYF
>TRBJ2-7|-|once|TRBV19
TGTGCCAGTAGTTTAGGGTTTCCCTACGAGCAGTACTTC
CASSLGFPYEQYF
>TRBJ2-1|-|-|TRBV11-2
TGTGCCAGCAGCTTAGGGCAGGGAGGTTTCAATGAGCAGTTCTTC
CASSLGQGGFNEQFF
>TRBJ1-2|-|-|TRBV27
TGTGCCAGCCGAAGACCGGGGGATGGCTACACCTTC
CASRRPGDGYTF
>TRBJ2-1|TRBD2|-|TRBV30
TGTGCCTGGACTGGGACTAGCAATCGTGAGCAGTTCTTC
CAWTGTSNREQFF
>TRBJ2-2|-|-|TRBV2
TGTGCCAGCAAAGTGAACACCGGGGAGCTGTTTTTT
CASKVNTGELFF
>TRBJ2-7|-|-|TRBV4-1
TGCGCCAGCAGCCCTTGGATAGGACAGTCACCCTACGAGCAGTACTTC
CASSPWIGQSPYEQYF
>TRBJ2-3|TRBD2|-|TRBV28
TGTGCCTCAGCGGGGACAGATACGCAGTATTTT
CASAGTDTQYF
>TRBJ1-1|-|once|TRBV19
TGTGCCAGTAGTATAGGACTGCTGAACACTGAAGCTTTCTTT
CASSIGLLNTEAFF
>TRBJ2-7|TRBD2|few|TRBV29-1
TGCAGCGTTGAATCAGCTAGCGGGAGCATCCCATACTACGAGCAGTACTTC
CSVESASGSIPYYEQYF
>TRBJ2-5|-|once|TRBV7-9
TGTGCCAGCAGTTCTTTGGAGACCCAGTACTTC
CASSSLETQYF
>TRBJ2-3|-|-|TRBV4-1
TGCGCCAGCAGCCAAGGACCGGCGGCAGATACGCAGTATTTT
CASSQGPAADTQYF
>TRBJ1-2|-|-|TRBV27
TGTGCCAGCAGCCGGGGTCCGAGGGATGGCTACACCTTC
CASSRGPRDGYTF
>TRBJ2-7|-|-|TRBV13
TGTGCCAGCAGCTTAGGCAGTCTACGTTACGAGCAGTACTTC
CASSLGSLRYEQYF
>TRBJ1-5|-|-|TRBV27
TGTGCCAGCAGACTCGGACGGGGCAATCAGCCCCAGCATTTT
CASRLGRGNQPQHF
>TRBJ1-1|-|-|TRBV19
TGTGCCAGTAGTATCGGGACACCGAACACTGAAGCTTTCTTT
CASSIGTPNTEAFF
>TRBJ2-1|-|-|TRBV29-1
TGCAGCGTCGCCTTAAACAATGAGCAGTTCTTC
CSVALNNEQFF
>TRBJ2-1|TRBD2|-|TRBV27
TGTGCCAGCAGCTGGACTAGCGGGAGAGTGGATGAGCAGTTCTTC
CASSWTSGRVDEQFF
>TRBJ2-7|-|-|TRBV5-5
TGTGCCAGCAGCTTGGGTTCCAGTTACGAGCAGTACTTC
CASSLGSSYEQYF
>TRBJ1-2|-|-|TRBV29-1
TGCAGCGTTCATCCGCCCGGGACAATAGATGGCTACACCTTC
CSVHPPGTIDGYTF
>TRBJ2-1|TRBD2|-|TRBV27
TGTGCCAGCAGTCTAGCGGGAGGAGGTTACAATGAGCAGTTCTTC
CASSLAGGGYNEQFF
>TRBJ1-2|-|once|TRBV5-1
TGCGCCAGCAGCTTCACCCCGGAGACGCCAAGCTATGGCTACACCTTC
CASSFTPETPSYGYTF
>TRBJ2-1|TRBD2|-|TRBV9
TGTGCCAGCAGCGCCCGTACGGGGGGGGTAGGCAATGAGCAGTTCTTC
CASSARTGGVGNEQFF
>TRBJ1-1|-|-|TRBV9
TGTGCCAGCAGCCCTTGGGGCGAGGTCACTGAAGCTTTCTTT
CASSPWGEVTEAFF
>TRBJ2-1|-|-|TRBV7-9
TGTGCCAGCAGCTTGGAAGGATTCGATGAGCAGTTCTTC
CASSLEGFDEQFF
>TRBJ2-5|-|-|TRBV29-1
TGCAGCGCACTAGGAGCGGAAGAGACCCAGTACTTC
CSALGAEETQYF
>TRBJ2-1|TRBD2|once|TRBV5-1
TGCGCCAGCAGCCCACTAGCGGGAAGCGATGAGCAGTTCTTC
CASSPLAGSDEQFF
>TRBJ2-2|-|-|TRBV4-2
TGTGCCAGCAGCCCCTCGGCGGGGAACACCGGGGAGCTGTTTTTT
CASSPSAGNTGELFF
>TRBJ2-7|-|-|TRBV12-1
TGTGCCAGCAGCTTTGAGGGCTACGAGCAGTACTTC
CASSFEGYEQYF